This TCR beta chain was identified during a study of human T cells and chemical hapten exposure. Turning to the study itself: Application of 0.01% DPC to the upper back was done by patch test, with a reading at 6 days.

One entry per CDR3 protein results from TCRdb running MiXCR on the RACE reads. The table has roughly 64,000 distinct CDR3 sequences, about 11% seen once. Time point defined: pre-sensitization, week 0. The treatment here: therapeutic diphenylcyclopropenone sensitization with weekly scalp DPC. This clonotype appeared many times. Germline assignment: CDR1 SNHLY and CDR2 FYNNEI. Between the trimmed V and J ends, which lost 6 bases and 1 base, there was a span of 6 bases. The CDR3 covers 13 residues. The rearrangement uses TRBV2 and TRBJ2-2; D unresolved. This receptor was obtained from a woman aged 40 to 50 with alopecia areata. Some clones in this sample may be carry-over from other donors' samples. The sample was whole blood, taken in connection with sensitization to the hapten diphenylcyclopropenone (DPC). The chain's CDR3 is CASSEQNTGELFF. The CDR3 DNA reads as TGTGCCAGCAGCGAGCAGAACACCGGGGAGCTGTTTTTT.